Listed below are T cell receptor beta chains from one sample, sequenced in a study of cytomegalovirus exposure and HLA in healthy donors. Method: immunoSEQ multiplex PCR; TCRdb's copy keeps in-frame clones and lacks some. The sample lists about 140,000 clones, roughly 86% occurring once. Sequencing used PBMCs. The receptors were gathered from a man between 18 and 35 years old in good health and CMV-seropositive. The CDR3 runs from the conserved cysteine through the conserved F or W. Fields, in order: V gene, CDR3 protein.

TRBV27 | CASSPLLTGPEKLFF
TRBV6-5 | CASSYPGDEQYF
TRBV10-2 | CASSDSGNSYEQYF
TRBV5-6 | CASSLSASNYGYTF
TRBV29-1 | CSVVFSGSTYIQYF
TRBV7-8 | CASSSRFFSNYGYTF
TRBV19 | CASSVLSGRKYEQYF
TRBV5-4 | CASSGGVGRDYGYTF
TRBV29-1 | CSVPRYTGELFF
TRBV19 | CASTTGSGANVLTF
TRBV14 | CASRLDRLFPEKLFF